This is a list of T cell receptor beta chains from one sample in a study of blood T cell repertoires in COVID-19. TCRdb's table, derived via immunoSEQ multiplex PCR, lists solely in-frame clones and lacks some. The repertoire holds hundreds of thousands of clones, with over 80% as singletons. The sequencing sample was made of PBMCs or T cells enriched from blood (not recorded which). Receptors originate from a woman aged 18-29 years who had recovered from COVID-19. Each CDR3 is given with its conserved first and last residue. A D gene is named only where the DNA matches it firmly. Rows may omit the clone size; those that give it use once, few, many or a size class.

D gene: TRBD1; V gene: TRBV7-2; clone size: -; J gene: TRBJ1-2; CDR3 protein: CASSLEAGGGYTF; CDR3 DNA: TGTGCCAGCAGCTTAGAGGCAGGGGGCGGCTACACCTTC
D gene: -; V gene: TRBV3-1/TRBV3-2; clone size: -; J gene: TRBJ1-3; CDR3 protein: CASSGTSRNTIYF; CDR3 DNA: TGTGCCAGCAGCGGCACGTCCAGAAACACCATATATTTT
D gene: TRBD2; V gene: TRBV5-1; clone size: -; J gene: TRBJ2-3; CDR3 protein: CASSFGLAGEMGTQYF; CDR3 DNA: TGCGCCAGCAGCTTTGGACTAGCGGGAGAGATGGGTACGCAGTATTTT
D gene: -; V gene: TRBV18; clone size: -; J gene: TRBJ2-1; CDR3 protein: CASSPQRDNEQFF; CDR3 DNA: TGTGCCAGCTCACCACAACGGGATAATGAGCAGTTCTTC
D gene: TRBD1; V gene: TRBV4-1; clone size: -; J gene: TRBJ1-1; CDR3 protein: CASSPWTGRYTEAFF; CDR3 DNA: TGCGCCAGCAGCCCTTGGACAGGGAGATATACTGAAGCTTTCTTT
D gene: TRBD1; V gene: TRBV2; clone size: -; J gene: TRBJ1-6; CDR3 protein: CASSTDRGRSPLHF; CDR3 DNA: TGTGCCAGCAGTACGGACAGGGGTCGTTCACCCCTCCACTTT
D gene: TRBD1; V gene: TRBV10-1; clone size: -; J gene: TRBJ2-5; CDR3 protein: CASSPGGSETQYF; CDR3 DNA: TGCGCCAGCAGTCCAGGGGGCTCAGAGACCCAGTACTTC
D gene: TRBD1; V gene: TRBV5-5; clone size: -; J gene: TRBJ1-4; CDR3 protein: CASSAPDRDDGTNEKLFF; CDR3 DNA: TGTGCCAGCAGCGCCCCGGACAGGGATGATGGTACTAATGAAAAACTGTTTTTT
D gene: -; V gene: TRBV19; clone size: -; J gene: TRBJ1-2; CDR3 protein: CASRVLVQGGSGYTF; CDR3 DNA: TGTGCCAGTAGAGTTTTAGTGCAAGGAGGGTCGGGCTACACCTTC
D gene: TRBD1; V gene: TRBV11-3; clone size: -; J gene: TRBJ1-5; CDR3 protein: CASSLDPRQGTYSNQPQHF; CDR3 DNA: TGTGCCAGCAGCTTAGATCCGAGACAGGGCACTTATAGCAATCAGCCCCAGCATTTT
D gene: TRBD1; V gene: TRBV7-8; clone size: -; J gene: TRBJ2-4; CDR3 protein: CASSSGTGGRRDLKNIQYF; CDR3 DNA: TGTGCCAGCAGCAGCGGGACAGGGGGCCGGCGGGACCTTAAAAACATTCAGTACTTC
D gene: -; V gene: TRBV5-1; clone size: once; J gene: TRBJ1-1; CDR3 protein: CASSQGNTEAFF; CDR3 DNA: TGCGCCAGCAGTCAGGGAAACACTGAAGCTTTCTTT
D gene: -; V gene: TRBV27; clone size: -; J gene: TRBJ1-1; CDR3 protein: CASSVPGRLGTEAFF; CDR3 DNA: TGTGCCAGCAGTGTACCAGGTAGGTTGGGCACTGAAGCTTTCTTT
D gene: -; V gene: TRBV5-1; clone size: once; J gene: TRBJ2-5; CDR3 protein: CASSLAGVETQYF; CDR3 DNA: TGCGCCAGCAGCTTGGCGGGAGTGGAGACCCAGTACTTC
D gene: TRBD1; V gene: TRBV11-2; clone size: once; J gene: TRBJ1-6; CDR3 protein: CASSLGQGASPLHF; CDR3 DNA: TGTGCCAGCAGCTTAGGGCAGGGGGCTTCACCCCTCCACTTT
D gene: TRBD1; V gene: TRBV5-1; clone size: -; J gene: TRBJ1-3; CDR3 protein: CASSSGTESSGNTIYF; CDR3 DNA: TGCGCCAGCAGTTCTGGGACAGAAAGCTCTGGAAACACCATATATTTT
D gene: TRBD1; V gene: TRBV6-5; clone size: -; J gene: TRBJ2-3; CDR3 protein: CASSWDRNTDTQYF; CDR3 DNA: TGTGCCAGCAGTTGGGACAGAAACACAGATACGCAGTATTTT
D gene: TRBD2; V gene: TRBV24-1; clone size: -; J gene: TRBJ2-6; CDR3 protein: CATGRDPGPGSGANVLTF; CDR3 DNA: TGTGCCACAGGGAGGGATCCAGGGCCGGGGTCTGGGGCCAACGTCCTGACTTTC
D gene: TRBD1; V gene: TRBV3-1/TRBV3-2; clone size: once; J gene: TRBJ1-4; CDR3 protein: CASSLRTGREKLFF; CDR3 DNA: TGTGCCAGCAGCCTTAGGACAGGGCGAGAAAAACTGTTTTTT
D gene: -; V gene: TRBV27; clone size: -; J gene: TRBJ1-5; CDR3 protein: CASSLSYGMGQPQHF; CDR3 DNA: TGTGCCAGCAGTTTATCGTACGGGATGGGTCAGCCCCAGCATTTT
D gene: TRBD1; V gene: TRBV4-1; clone size: -; J gene: TRBJ1-2; CDR3 protein: CASRRRSNGTGSYGYTF; CDR3 DNA: TGCGCCAGCAGGCGGAGAAGCAACGGGACAGGGAGCTATGGCTACACCTTC
D gene: TRBD1; V gene: TRBV3-1/TRBV3-2; clone size: -; J gene: TRBJ1-6; CDR3 protein: CASSRRDSNSPLHF; CDR3 DNA: TGTGCCAGCAGCCGCCGGGACAGTAATTCACCCCTCCACTTT